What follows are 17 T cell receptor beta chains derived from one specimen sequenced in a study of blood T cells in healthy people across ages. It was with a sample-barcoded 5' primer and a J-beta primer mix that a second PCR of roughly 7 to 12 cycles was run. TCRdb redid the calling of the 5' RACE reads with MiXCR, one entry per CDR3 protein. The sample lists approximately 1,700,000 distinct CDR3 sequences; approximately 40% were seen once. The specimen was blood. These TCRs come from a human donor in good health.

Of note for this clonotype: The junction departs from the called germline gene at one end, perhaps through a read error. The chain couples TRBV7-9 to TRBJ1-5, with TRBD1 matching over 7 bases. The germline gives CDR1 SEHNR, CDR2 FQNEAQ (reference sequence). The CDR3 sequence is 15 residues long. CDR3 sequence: CASSYTGAYNQLQHF. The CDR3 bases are TGTGCCAGCAGCTACACAGGGGCTTACAATCAGCTCCAGCATTTT.

CDR3 coding DNA: TGTGCCAGCAGCCGCCTGCGGGGGGGTTTAGGTGAGCAGTTCTTC. Amino acids: CASSRLRGGLGEQFF. The chain links TRBV7-2 to TRBJ2-1; 9 bases fit TRBD2. J gave up 9 bases and V 5 bases, and 11 bases lay outside the gene matches. The CDR3 is made up of 15 amino acids. The germline V gene encodes CDR1 SGHTA and CDR2 FQGNSA.

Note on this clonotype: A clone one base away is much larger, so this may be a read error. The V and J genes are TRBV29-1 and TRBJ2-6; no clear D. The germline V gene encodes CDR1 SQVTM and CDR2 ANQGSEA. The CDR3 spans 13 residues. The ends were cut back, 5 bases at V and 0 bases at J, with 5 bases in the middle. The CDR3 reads CSVLISGANVLTF. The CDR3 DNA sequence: TGCAGCGTTTTAATCTCTGGGGCCAACGTCCTGACTTTC.

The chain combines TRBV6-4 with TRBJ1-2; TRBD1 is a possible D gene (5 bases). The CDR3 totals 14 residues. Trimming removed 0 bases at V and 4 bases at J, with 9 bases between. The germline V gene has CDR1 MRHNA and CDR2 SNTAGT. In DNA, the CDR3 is TGTGCCAGCAGTGACTCGCCCGGGGGCTATGGCTACACCTTC. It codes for CASSDSPGGYGYTF.

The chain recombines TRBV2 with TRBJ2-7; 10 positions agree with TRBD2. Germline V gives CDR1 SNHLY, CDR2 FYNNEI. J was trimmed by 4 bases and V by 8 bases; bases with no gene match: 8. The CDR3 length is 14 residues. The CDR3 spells CASGTSGEIYEQYF. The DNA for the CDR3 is TGTGCCAGCGGAACTAGCGGGGAAATATACGAGCAGTACTTC. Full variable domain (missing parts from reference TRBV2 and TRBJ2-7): EPEVTQTPSHQVTQMGQEVILRCVPISNHLYFYWYRQILGQKVEFLVSFYNNEISEKSEIFDDQFSVERPDGSNFTLKIRSTKLEDSAMYFCASGTSGEIYEQYFGPGTRLTVT.

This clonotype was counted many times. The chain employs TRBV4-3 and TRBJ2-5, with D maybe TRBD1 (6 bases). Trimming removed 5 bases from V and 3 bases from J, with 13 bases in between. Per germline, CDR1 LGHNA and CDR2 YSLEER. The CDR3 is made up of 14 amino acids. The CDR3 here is CASSERTAEETQYF. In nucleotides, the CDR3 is TGCGCCAGCAGCGAAAGGACAGCCGAAGAGACCCAGTACTTC.

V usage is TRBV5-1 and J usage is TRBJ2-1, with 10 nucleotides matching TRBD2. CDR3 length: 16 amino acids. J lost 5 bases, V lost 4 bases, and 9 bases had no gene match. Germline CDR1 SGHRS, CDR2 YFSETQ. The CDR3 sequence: CASSPLLAGADNEQFF. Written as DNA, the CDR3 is TGCGCCAGCAGCCCGCTTCTAGCGGGGGCGGACAATGAGCAGTTCTTC.

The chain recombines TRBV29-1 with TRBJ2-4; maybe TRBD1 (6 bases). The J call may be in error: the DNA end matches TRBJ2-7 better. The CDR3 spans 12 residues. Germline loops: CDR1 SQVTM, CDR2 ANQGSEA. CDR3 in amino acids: CSVAGEEHEQYF. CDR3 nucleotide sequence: TGCAGCGTTGCAGGGGAAGAACACGAGCAGTACTTC.

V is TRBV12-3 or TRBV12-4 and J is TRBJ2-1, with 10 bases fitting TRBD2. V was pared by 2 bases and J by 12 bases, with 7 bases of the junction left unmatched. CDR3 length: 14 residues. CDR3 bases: TGTGCCAGCAGTTTAAGTCTAGCGGGGGTAACGCAGTTCTTC. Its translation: CASSLSLAGVTQFF.

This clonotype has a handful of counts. CDR3 coding DNA: TGCGCCAGCAGCCAGGACAGGAGCTCCTATAATTCACCCCTCCACTTT. The encoded protein is CASSQDRSSYNSPLHF. The J gene is TRBJ1-6, the V gene TRBV4-3; TRBD1 matches 7 bases. This CDR3 has 16 residues. V trimming: 3 bases; J trimming: 0 bases; junction bases outside the gene matches: 2. Germline CDR1 is LGHNA and CDR2 is YSLEER.

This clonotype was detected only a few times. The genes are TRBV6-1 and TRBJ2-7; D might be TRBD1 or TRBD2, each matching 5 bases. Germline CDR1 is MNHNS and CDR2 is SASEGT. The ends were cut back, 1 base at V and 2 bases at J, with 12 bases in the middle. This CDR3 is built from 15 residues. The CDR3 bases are TGTGCCAGCAGTGAAGGATTGGGGGTCCCCTACGAGCAGTACTTC. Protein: CASSEGLGVPYEQYF.

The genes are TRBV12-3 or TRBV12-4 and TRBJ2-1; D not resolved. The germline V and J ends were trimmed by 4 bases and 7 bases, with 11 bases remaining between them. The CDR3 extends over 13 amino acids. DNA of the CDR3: TGTGCCAGCAGTTCCATCAGAGATAATGAGCAGTTCTTC. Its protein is CASSSIRDNEQFF.

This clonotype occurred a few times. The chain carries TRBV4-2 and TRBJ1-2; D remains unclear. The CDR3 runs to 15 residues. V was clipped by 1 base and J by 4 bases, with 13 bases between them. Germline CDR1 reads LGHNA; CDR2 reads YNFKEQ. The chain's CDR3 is CASSQVGIGSYGYTF. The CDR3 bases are TGTGCCAGCAGCCAAGTAGGGATTGGGAGCTATGGCTACACCTTC.

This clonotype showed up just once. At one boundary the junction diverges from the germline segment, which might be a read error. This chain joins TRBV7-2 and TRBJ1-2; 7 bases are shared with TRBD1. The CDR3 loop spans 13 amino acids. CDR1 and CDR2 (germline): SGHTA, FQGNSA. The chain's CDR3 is CAGSLGQSYGYTF. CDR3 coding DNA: TGTGCCGGCAGCCTGGGACAGAGCTATGGCTACACCTTC.

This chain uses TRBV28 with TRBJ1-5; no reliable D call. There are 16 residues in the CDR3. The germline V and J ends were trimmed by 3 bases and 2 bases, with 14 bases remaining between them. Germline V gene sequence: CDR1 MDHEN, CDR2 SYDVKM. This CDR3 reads CASSFGTRARNQPQHF. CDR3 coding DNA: TGTGCCAGCAGTTTCGGAACTCGGGCTCGCAATCAGCCCCAGCATTTT.

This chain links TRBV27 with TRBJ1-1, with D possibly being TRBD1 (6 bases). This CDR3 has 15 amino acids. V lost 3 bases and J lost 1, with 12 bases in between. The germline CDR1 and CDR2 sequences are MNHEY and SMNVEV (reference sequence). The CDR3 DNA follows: TGTGCCAGCAGTTTGGCAGGGGCGGGGAACACTGAAGCTTTCTTT. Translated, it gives CASSLAGAGNTEAFF.

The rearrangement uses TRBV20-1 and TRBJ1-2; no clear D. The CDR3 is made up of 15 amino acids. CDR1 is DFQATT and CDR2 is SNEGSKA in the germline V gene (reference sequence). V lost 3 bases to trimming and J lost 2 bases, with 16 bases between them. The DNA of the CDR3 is TGCAGTGCTAGCCTCAGGAGAAGGGAGAACTATGGCTACACCTTC. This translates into CSASLRRRENYGYTF.